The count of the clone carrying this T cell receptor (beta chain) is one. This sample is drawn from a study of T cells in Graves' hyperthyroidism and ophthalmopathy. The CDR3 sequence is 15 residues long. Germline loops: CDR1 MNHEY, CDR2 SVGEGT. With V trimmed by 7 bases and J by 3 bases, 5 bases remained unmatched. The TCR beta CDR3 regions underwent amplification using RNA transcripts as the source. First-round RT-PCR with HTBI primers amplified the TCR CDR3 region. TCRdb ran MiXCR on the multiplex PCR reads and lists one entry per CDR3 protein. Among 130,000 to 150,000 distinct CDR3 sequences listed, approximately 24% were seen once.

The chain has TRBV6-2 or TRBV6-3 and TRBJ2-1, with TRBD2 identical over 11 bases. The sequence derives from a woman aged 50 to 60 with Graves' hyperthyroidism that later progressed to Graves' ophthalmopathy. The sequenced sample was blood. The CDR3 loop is CASILGTSGYNEQFF. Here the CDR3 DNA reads TGTGCCAGCATCCTGGGGACTAGCGGCTACAATGAGCAGTTCTTC.